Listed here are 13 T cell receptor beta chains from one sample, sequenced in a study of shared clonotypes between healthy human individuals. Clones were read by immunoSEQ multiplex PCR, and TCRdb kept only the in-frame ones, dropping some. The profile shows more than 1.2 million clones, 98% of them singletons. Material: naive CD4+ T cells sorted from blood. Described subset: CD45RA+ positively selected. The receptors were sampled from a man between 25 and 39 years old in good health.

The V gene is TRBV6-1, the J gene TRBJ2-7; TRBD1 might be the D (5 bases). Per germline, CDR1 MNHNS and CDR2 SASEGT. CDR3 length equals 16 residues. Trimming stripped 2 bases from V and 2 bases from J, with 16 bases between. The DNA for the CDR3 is TGTGCCAGCAGTGAACGAGTAGACAGTTCTACCTACGAGCAGTACTTC. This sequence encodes CASSERVDSSTYEQYF.

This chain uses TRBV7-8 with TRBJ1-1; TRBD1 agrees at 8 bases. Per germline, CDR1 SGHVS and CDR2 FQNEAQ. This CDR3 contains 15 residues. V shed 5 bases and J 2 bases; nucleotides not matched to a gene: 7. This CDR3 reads CASSSHRGVNTEAFF. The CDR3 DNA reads TGTGCCAGCAGCAGCCACAGGGGGGTAAACACTGAAGCTTTCTTT.

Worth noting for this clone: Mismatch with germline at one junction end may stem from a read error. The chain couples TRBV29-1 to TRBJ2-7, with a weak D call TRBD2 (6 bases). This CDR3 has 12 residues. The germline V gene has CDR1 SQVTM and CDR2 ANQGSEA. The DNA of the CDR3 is TGCAGCGTTGAAGATGCGGGGAACCCCCTCGAATTC. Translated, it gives CSVEDAGNPLEF.

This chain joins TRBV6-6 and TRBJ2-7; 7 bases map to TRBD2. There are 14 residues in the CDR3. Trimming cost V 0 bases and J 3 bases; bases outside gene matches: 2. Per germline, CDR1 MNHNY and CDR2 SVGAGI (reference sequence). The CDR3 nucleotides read TGTGCCAGCAGTTACTCAAGCGGGAACTACGAGCAGTACTTC. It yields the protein CASSYSSGNYEQYF.

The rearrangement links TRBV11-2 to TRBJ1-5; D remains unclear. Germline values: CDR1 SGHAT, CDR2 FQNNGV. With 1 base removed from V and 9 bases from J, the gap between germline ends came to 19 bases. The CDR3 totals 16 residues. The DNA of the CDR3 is TGTGCCAGCAGCTTAGTTGCGCAGGACCGGCGGCGGCCCCAGCATTTT. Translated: CASSLVAQDRRRPQHF.

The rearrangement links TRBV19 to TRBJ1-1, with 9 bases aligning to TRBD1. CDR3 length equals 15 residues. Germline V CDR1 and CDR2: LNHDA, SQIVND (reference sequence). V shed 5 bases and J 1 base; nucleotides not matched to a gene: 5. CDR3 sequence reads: CASSQKGQGNTEAFF. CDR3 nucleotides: TGTGCCAGTAGTCAAAAGGGACAGGGGAACACTGAAGCTTTCTTT.

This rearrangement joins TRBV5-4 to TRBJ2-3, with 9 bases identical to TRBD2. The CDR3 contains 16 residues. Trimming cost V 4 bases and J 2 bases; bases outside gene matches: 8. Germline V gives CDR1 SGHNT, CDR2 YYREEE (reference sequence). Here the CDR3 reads CASSEGTSRYTDTQYF. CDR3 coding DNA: TGTGCCAGCAGCGAGGGGACTAGCCGATACACAGATACGCAGTATTTT.

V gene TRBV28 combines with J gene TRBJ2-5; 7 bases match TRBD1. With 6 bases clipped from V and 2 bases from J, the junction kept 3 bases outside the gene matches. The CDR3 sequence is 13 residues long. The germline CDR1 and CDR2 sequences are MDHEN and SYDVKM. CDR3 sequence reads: CASRQGLQETQYF. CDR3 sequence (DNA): TGTGCCAGCAGACAGGGGTTACAAGAGACCCAGTACTTC.

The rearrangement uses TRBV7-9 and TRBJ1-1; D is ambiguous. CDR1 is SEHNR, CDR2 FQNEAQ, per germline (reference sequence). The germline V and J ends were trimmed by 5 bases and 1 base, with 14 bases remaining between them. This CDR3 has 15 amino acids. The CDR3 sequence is CASSPLQQTNTEAFF. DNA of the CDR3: TGTGCCAGCAGCCCCTTACAACAGACGAACACTGAAGCTTTCTTT.

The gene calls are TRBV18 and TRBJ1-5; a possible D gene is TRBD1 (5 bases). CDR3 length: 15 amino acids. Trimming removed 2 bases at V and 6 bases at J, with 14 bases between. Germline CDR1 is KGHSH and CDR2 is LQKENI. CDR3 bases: TGTGCCAGCTCACCAGGAATAGGGGAGAGTCAGCCCCAGCATTTT. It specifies CASSPGIGESQPQHF. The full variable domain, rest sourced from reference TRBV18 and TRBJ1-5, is NAGVMQNPRHLVRRRGQEARLRCSPMKGHSHVYWYRQLPEEGLKFMVYLQKENIIDESGMPKERFSAEFPKEGPSILRIQQVVRGDSAAYFCASSPGIGESQPQHFGDGTRLSIL.

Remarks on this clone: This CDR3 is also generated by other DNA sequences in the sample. The CDR3 region is CASSFPSTDTQYF. The CDR3, as DNA: TGTGCCAGCAGCTTTCCTAGCACAGATACGCAGTATTTT. The chain combines TRBV7-2 with TRBJ2-3; unclear D gene. The CDR3 spans 13 residues. Germline CDR1 is SGHTA and CDR2 is FQGNSA. Between the trimmed V and J ends, which lost 3 bases and 0 bases, there was a span of 4 bases.

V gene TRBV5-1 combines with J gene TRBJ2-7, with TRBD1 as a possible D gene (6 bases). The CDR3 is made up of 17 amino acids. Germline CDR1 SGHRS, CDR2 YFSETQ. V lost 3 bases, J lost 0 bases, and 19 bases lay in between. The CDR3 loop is CASSSNPGTMSSYEQYF. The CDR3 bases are TGCGCCAGCAGCTCCAATCCCGGGACAATGAGCTCCTACGAGCAGTACTTC.

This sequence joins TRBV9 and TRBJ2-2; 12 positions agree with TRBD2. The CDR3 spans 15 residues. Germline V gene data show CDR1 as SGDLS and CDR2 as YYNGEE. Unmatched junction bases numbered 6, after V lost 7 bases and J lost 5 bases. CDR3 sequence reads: CASGPSGRATGELFF. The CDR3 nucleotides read TGTGCCAGCGGACCTAGCGGGAGGGCGACCGGGGAGCTGTTTTTT.